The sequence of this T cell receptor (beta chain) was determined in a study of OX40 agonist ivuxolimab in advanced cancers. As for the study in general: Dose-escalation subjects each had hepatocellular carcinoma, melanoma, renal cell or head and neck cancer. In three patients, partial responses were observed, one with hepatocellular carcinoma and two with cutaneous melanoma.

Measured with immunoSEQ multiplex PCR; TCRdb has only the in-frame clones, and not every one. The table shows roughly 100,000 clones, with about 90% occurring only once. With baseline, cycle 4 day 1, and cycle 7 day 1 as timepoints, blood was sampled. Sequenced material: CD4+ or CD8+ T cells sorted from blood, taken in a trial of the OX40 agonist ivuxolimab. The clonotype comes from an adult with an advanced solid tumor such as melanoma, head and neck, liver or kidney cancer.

CDR3 protein: CASSPPSNQPQHF. CDR3 coding DNA: TGTGCCAGCTCACCACCCAGCAATCAGCCCCAGCATTTT. The chain is built from TRBV18 and TRBJ1-5, with unresolved D. The V and J ends lost 0 bases and 1 base respectively, with 1 base between them. The V gene's germline CDR1 is KGHSH and CDR2 LQKENI. This CDR3 is 13 amino acids long.